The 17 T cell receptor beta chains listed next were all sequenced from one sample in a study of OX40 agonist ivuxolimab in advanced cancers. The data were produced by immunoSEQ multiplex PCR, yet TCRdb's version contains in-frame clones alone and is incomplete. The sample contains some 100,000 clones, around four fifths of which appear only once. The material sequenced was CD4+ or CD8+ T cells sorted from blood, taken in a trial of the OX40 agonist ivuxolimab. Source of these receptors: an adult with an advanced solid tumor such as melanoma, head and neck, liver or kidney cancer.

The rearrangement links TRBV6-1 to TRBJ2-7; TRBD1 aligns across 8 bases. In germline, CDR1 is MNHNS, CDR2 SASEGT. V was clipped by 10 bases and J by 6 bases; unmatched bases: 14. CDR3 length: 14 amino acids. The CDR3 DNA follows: TGTGCCATCAACCGACAGGGGCCGATCTCCGAGCAGTACTTC. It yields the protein CAINRQGPISEQYF.

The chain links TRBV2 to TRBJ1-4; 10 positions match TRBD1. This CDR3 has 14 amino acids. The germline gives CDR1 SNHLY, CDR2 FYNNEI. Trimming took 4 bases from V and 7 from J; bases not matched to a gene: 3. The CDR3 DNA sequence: TGTGCCAGCAGTGGGAGGACAGGGGGTGAAAAACTGTTTTTT. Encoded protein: CASSGRTGGEKLFF.

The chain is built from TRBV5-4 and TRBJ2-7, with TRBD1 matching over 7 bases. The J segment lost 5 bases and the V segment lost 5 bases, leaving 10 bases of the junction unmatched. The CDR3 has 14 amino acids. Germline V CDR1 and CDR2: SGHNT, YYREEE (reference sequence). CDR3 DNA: TGTGCCAGCAGGGAAGGGACAGCCAGAAACGAGCAGTACTTC. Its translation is CASREGTARNEQYF.

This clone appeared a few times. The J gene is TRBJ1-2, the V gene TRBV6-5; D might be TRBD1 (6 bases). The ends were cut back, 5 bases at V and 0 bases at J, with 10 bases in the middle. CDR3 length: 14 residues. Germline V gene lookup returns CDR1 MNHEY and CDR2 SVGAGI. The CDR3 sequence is CASSPGQPNYGYTF. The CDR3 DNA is TGTGCCAGCAGTCCGGGACAACCTAACTATGGCTACACCTTC.

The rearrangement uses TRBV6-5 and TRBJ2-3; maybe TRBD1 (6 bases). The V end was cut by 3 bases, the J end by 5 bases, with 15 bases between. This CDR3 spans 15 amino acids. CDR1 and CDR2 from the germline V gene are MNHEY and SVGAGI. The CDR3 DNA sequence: TGTGCCAGCAGTTATCAGGGGTCATCGGGAGATACGCAGTATTTT. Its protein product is CASSYQGSSGDTQYF.

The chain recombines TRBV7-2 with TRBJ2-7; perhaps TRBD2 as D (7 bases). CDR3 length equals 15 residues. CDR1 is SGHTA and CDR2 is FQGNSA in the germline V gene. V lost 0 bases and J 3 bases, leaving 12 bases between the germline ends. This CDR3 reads CASSLALGGGYEQYF. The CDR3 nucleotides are TGTGCCAGCAGCTTAGCACTGGGAGGGGGCTACGAGCAGTACTTC.

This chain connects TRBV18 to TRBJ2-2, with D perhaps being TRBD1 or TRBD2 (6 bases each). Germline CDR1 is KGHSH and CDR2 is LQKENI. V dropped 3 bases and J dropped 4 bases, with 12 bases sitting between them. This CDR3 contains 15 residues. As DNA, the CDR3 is TGTGCCAGCTCACCGTACAGGGACTCCACCGGGGAGCTGTTTTTT. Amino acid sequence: CASSPYRDSTGELFF.

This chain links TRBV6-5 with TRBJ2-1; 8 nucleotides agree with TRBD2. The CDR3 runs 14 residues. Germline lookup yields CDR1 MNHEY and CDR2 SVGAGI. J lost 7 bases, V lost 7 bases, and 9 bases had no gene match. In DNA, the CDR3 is TGTGCCAGCATGGCCGGGGGGGCCCGGAATGAGCAGTTCTTC. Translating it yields CASMAGGARNEQFF.

This CDR3 reads CASQDNYGYTF. For the CDR3, the DNA is TGTGCCAGCCAGGATAACTATGGCTACACCTTC. The chain combines TRBV28 with TRBJ1-2; D gene ambiguous. This CDR3 comprises 11 residues. Germline CDR1 is MDHEN and CDR2 is SYDVKM. Trimming removed 8 bases from V and 1 base from J, with 5 bases in between.

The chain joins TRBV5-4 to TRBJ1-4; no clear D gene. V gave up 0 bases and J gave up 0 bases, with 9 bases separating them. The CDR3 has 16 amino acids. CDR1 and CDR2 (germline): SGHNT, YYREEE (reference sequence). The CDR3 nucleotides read TGTGCCAGCAGCTTGGCGGCACCTGCAACTAATGAAAAACTGTTTTTT. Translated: CASSLAAPATNEKLFF.

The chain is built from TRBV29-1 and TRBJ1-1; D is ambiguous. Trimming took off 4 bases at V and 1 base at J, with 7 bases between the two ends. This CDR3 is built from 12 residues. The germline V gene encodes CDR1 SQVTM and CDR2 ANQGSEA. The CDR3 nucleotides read TGCAGCGTTGGAGAAGGGAACACTGAAGCTTTCTTT. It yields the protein CSVGEGNTEAFF.

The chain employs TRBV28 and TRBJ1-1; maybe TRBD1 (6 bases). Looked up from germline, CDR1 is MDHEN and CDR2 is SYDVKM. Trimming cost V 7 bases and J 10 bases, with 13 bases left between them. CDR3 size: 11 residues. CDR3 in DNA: TGTGCCAGCACCGGGGACAACGGAGCTTTCTTT. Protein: CASTGDNGAFF.

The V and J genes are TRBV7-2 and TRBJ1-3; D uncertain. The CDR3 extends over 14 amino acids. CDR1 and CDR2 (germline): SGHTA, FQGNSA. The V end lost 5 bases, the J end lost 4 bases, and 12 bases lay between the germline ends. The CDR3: CASSPSGGGNTIYF. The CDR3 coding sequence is TGTGCCAGCAGCCCGTCCGGAGGGGGAAACACCATATATTTT.

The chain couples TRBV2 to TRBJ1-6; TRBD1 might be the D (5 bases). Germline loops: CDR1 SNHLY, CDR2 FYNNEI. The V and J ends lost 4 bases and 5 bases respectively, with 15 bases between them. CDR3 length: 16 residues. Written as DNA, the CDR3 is TGTGCCAGCAGTGTCCGGGGGAGCAGGGATAATTCACCCCTCCACTTT. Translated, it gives CASSVRGSRDNSPLHF.

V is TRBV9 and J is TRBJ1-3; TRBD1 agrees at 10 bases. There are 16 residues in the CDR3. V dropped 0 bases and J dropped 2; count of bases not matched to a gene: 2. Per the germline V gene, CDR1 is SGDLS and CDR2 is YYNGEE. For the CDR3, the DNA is TGTGCCAGCAGCGTAGACGGGACAGGGGCTGGAAACACCATATATTTT. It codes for CASSVDGTGAGNTIYF.

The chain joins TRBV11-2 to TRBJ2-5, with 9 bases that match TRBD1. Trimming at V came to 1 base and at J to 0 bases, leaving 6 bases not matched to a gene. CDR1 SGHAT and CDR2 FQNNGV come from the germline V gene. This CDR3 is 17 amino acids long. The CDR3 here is CASSLVGTGINQETQYF. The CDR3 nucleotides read TGTGCCAGCAGCTTAGTAGGGACAGGGATCAACCAAGAGACCCAGTACTTC.

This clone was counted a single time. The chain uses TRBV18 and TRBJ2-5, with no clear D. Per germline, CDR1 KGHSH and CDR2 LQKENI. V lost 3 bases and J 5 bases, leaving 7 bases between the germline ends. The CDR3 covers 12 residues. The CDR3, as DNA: TGTGCCAGCTCACCTGCCGGGGAGACCCAGTACTTC. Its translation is CASSPAGETQYF.